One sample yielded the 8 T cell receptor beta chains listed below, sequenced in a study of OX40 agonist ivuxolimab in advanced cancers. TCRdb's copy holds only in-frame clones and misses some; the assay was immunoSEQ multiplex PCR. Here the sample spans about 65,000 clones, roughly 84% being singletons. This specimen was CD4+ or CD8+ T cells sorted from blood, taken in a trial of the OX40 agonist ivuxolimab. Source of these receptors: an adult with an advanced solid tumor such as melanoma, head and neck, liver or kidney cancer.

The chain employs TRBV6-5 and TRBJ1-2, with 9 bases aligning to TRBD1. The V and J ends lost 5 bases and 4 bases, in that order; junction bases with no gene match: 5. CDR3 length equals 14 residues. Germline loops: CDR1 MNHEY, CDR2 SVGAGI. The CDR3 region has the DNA TGTGCCAGCAGTAAACAGGGGGCGGGCTATGGCTACACCTTC. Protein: CASSKQGAGYGYTF.

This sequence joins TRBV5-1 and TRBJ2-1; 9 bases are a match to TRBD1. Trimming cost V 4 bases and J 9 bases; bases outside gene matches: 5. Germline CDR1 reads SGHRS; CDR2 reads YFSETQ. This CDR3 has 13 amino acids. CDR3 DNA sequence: TGCGCCAGCAGCCTAGGGACAGGGAGTGAGCAGTTCTTC. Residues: CASSLGTGSEQFF. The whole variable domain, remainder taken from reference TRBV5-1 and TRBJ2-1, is KAGVTQTPRYLIKTRGQQVTLSCSPISGHRSVSWYQQTPGQGLQFLFEYFSETQRNKGNFPGRFSGRQFSNSRSEMNVSTLELGDSALYLCASSLGTGSEQFFGPGTRLTVL.

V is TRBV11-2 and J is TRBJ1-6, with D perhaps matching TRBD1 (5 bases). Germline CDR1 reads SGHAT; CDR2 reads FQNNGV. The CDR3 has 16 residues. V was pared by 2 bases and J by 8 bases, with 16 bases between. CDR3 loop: CASSLMWRQTDSPLHF. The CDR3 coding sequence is TGTGCCAGCAGCTTAATGTGGAGACAGACGGATTCACCCCTCCACTTT.

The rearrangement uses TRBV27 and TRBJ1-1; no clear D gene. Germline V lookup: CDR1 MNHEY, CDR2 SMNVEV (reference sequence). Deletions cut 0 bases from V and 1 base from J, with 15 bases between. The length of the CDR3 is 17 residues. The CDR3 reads CASSLSPSARANTEAFF. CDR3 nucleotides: TGTGCCAGCAGTTTATCTCCCTCGGCGAGGGCGAACACTGAAGCTTTCTTT.

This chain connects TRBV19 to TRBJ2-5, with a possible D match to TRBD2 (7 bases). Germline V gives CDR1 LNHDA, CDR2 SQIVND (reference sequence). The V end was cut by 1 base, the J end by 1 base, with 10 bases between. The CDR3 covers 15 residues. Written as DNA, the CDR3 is TGTGCCAGTAGTATAGTAGGGGGGGGCCAAGAGACCCAGTACTTC. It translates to CASSIVGGGQETQYF. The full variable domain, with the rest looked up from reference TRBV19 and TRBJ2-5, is DGGITQSPKYLFRKEGQNVTLSCEQNLNHDAMYWYRQDPGQGLRLIYYSQIVNDFQKGDIAEGYSVSREKKESFPLTVTSAQKNPTAFYLCASSIVGGGQETQYFGPGTRLLVL.

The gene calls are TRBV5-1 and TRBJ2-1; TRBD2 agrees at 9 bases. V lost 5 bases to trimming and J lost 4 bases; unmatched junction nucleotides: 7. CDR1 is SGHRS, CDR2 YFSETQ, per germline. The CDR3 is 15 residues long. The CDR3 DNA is TGCGCCAGCAGTCAAGCGGGGGGAACTTACAATGAGCAGTTCTTC. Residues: CASSQAGGTYNEQFF.

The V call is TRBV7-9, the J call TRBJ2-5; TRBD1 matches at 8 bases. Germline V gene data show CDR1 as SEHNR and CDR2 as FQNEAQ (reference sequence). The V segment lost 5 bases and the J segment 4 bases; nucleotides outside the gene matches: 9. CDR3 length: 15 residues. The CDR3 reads CASSIPGQVRETQYF. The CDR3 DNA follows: TGTGCCAGCAGCATTCCGGGACAGGTTAGAGAGACCCAGTACTTC.

The CDR3 DNA reads TGTGCCACCTTTTACACCGGGGAGCTGTTTTTT. It specifies CATFYTGELFF. The chain employs TRBV6-6 and TRBJ2-2; unclear D gene. Trimming removed 10 bases at V and 3 bases at J, with 6 bases between. The V gene's germline CDR1 is MNHNY and CDR2 SVGAGI (reference sequence). The CDR3 has 11 residues.